Each of the 7 T cell receptor beta chains below was sequenced from the same sample in a study of blood T cell repertoires in COVID-19. The assay was immunoSEQ multiplex PCR, and TCRdb's table has in-frame clones only and misses some. In the table there are fewer than 200,000 clones, about 90% of which are singletons. The sequencing sample was made of peripheral blood. Receptor source: a man aged 30-40 years with COVID-19, enrolled during active disease.

The chain employs TRBV6-2 or TRBV6-3 and TRBJ2-1; possibly TRBD1 for D (6 bases). V gave up 0 bases and J gave up 7 bases, with 10 bases separating them. The CDR3 consists of 14 residues. The germline V gene has CDR1 MNHEY and CDR2 SVGEGT. CDR3 residues: CASSYSKGGNEQFF. For the CDR3, the DNA is TGTGCCAGCAGTTACTCGAAAGGGGGTAATGAGCAGTTCTTC.

By frequency in the sample, this clone is medium-sized (0.01 to 0.1%). This chain connects TRBV12-3 or TRBV12-4 to TRBJ2-1, with 9 positions matching TRBD2. V lost 8 bases to trimming and J lost 7 bases; unmatched junction nucleotides: 6. This CDR3 has 13 amino acids. CDR3 DNA: TGTGCCAGCGCGGGGGGGCCCTGGAATGAGCAGTTCTTC. The encoded protein is CASAGGPWNEQFF.

The chain has TRBV9 and TRBJ2-2; tentatively, D is TRBD1 (6 bases). Trimming took 3 bases from V and 0 from J, leaving 12 bases between them. The CDR3 loop spans 16 amino acids. Germline V gene lookup returns CDR1 SGDLS and CDR2 YYNGEE. As DNA, the CDR3 is TGTGCCAGCAGCGAGGTTCAGGGGACGAACACCGGGGAGCTGTTTTTT. The encoded protein is CASSEVQGTNTGELFF.

The chain couples TRBV7-2 to TRBJ2-7; TRBD1 is a possible D gene (5 bases). This CDR3 comprises 11 residues. The V gene's germline CDR1 is SGHTA and CDR2 FQGNSA. The ends were cut back, 2 bases at V and 10 bases at J, with 9 bases in the middle. CDR3 residues: CASSLLGVQYF. The CDR3 nucleotides read TGTGCCAGCAGCTTACTAGGGGTCCAGTACTTC.

This chain joins TRBV7-9 and TRBJ2-3, with TRBD1 matching 10 bases. CDR1 SEHNR and CDR2 FQNEAQ come from the germline V gene (reference sequence). The CDR3 runs to 14 residues. The ends lost 10 bases at V and 10 bases at J; junction bases unmatched: 14. The CDR3 sequence is CATYSGTGVLSQYF. CDR3 nucleotide sequence: TGTGCCACTTACTCCGGGACAGGGGTTTTATCGCAGTATTTT. The variable domain in full, completed from reference TRBV7-9 and TRBJ2-3, reads DTGVSQNPRHKITKRGQNVTFRCDPISEHNRLYWYRQTLGQGPEFLTYFQNEAQLEKSRLLSDRFSAERPKGSFSTLEIQRTEQGDSAMYLCATYSGTGVLSQYFGPGTRLTVL.

The chain recombines TRBV19 with TRBJ1-4; 7 nucleotides line up with TRBD1. The V gene's germline CDR1 is LNHDA and CDR2 SQIVND (reference sequence). V lost 1 base, J lost 5 bases, and 13 bases stayed unmatched. This CDR3 is built from 18 residues. In nucleotides, the CDR3 is TGTGCCAGTAGTATAGGAACCGGGACAGCAGCGAAAAATGAAAAACTGTTTTTT. This encodes CASSIGTGTAAKNEKLFF.

This sequence joins TRBV27 and TRBJ2-7, with 9 bases lining up with TRBD1. Germline values: CDR1 MNHEY, CDR2 SMNVEV (reference sequence). Trimming removed 3 bases from V and 3 bases from J; junction bases left unmatched: 6. CDR3 length: 15 residues. CDR3 sequence (DNA): TGTGCCAGCAGTTTCGGGGACAGGGTCGTCTACGAGCAGTACTTC. Its protein product is CASSFGDRVVYEQYF.